This T cell receptor (beta chain) was retrieved from a study of T cells in Graves' hyperthyroidism and ophthalmopathy. This clonotype was recorded at least ten times. Its antigen remains unidentified. The study's findings and limits: Blood samples included most of the expanded thyroid clonotypes exceeding 0.001.

The study based diagnoses on clinical symptoms, serum thyroxine and TRAb, thyroid ultrasound and orbital computed tomography. J lost 3 bases, V lost 1 base, and 8 bases had no gene match. This CDR3 contains 16 residues. Germline CDR1 and CDR2: LNHNV and YYDKDF (reference sequence). Amplified TCR beta CDR3 regions came from RNA transcripts. RT-PCR in the first round (using the HTBI primer set) targeted the TCR CDR3. TCRdb used MiXCR to reprocess the multiplex PCR reads, holding one entry per CDR3 protein. The sample contains hundreds of thousands of distinct CDR3 sequences, around 15% of which appear only once.

This chain links TRBV15 with TRBJ1-2; TRBD1 matches 7 bases. This TCR was recovered from a woman aged 25 to 39 with Graves' hyperthyroidism. Sequenced material: blood. CDR3 bases: TGTGCCACCAGCAGAGGTAGAGGGGGCGCATACTATGGCTACACCTTC. Protein product: CATSRGRGGAYYGYTF.